This paragraph covers one T cell receptor beta chain sequence. Its specificity is unknown. This sample is drawn from a study of lymphopenia after photon versus proton radiotherapy. Study results and caveats: Under photons, naive T cells and diversity fell while effector/memory populations rose. Survival link was tested only in deceased patients; proton benefit remains a possibility. Larger post-nadir TCR diversity loss correlated inversely with survival in deceased patients.

The CDR3 has 16 amino acids. CDR1 SGHTA and CDR2 FQGTGA come from the germline V gene. With 5 bases removed from V and 0 bases from J, the gap between germline ends came to 13 bases. The protocol was immunoSEQ multiplex PCR, while the TCRdb copy is restricted to in-frame clones and leaves out a portion. The sample lists more than 35,000 clones; over 65% were seen once. The sequenced sample was peripheral blood, obtained from a patient treated with photon-based radiotherapy. The J gene is TRBJ2-2, the V gene TRBV7-3; D is possibly TRBD1 (6 bases). This TCR was sampled from a man aged 50 to 60 with gastric cancer. In nucleotides, the CDR3 is TGTGCCAGCAGCCTCCAAAGGACAGCGAACACCGGGGAGCTGTTTTTT. It codes for CASSLQRTANTGELFF.